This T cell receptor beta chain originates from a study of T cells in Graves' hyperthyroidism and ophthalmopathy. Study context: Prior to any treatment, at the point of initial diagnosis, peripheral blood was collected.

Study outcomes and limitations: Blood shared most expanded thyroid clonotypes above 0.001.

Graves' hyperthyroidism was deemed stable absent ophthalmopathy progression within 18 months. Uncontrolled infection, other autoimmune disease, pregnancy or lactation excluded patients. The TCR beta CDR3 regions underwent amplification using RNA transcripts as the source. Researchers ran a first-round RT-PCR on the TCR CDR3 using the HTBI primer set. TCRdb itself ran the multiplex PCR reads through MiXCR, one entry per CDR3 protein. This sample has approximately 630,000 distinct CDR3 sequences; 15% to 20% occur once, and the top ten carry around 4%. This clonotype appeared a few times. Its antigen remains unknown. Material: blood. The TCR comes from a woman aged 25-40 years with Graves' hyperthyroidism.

The CDR3 DNA is TGTGCCAGCAATCGCGGTATTTCCTACGAGCAGTACTTC. It specifies CASNRGISYEQYF. The rearrangement joins TRBV11-3 to TRBJ2-7; D ambiguous. In germline, CDR1 is SGHNT, CDR2 YENEEA. Trimming took off 7 bases at V and 1 base at J, with 11 bases between the two ends. The CDR3 extends over 13 amino acids.